These 11 T cell receptor beta chains originate from one sample sequenced in a study of T cell responses to AZD1222 COVID-19 vaccine. Here immunoSEQ multiplex PCR was the method, and the copy in TCRdb shows in-frame clones only, minus some. The sample holds approximately 150,000 clones, around 84% seen once. Sequencing was performed on peripheral blood, taken 28 days after the second AZD1222 dose. The source is an adult who received the AZD1222 COVID-19 vaccine.

This clone showed up just once. The genes are TRBV30 and TRBJ2-7; D perhaps matches TRBD1 (5 bases). Germline values: CDR1 GTSNPN, CDR2 SVGIG (reference sequence). This CDR3 region has 19 residues. Trimming cost V 0 bases and J 3 bases, with 27 bases left between them. Here the CDR3 reads CAWSVQAATSLTRRYEQYF. CDR3 coding DNA: TGTGCCTGGAGTGTACAGGCGGCTACCAGCCTGACCCGCCGCTACGAGCAGTACTTC. Supplemented by reference TRBV30 and TRBJ2-7, the full variable domain reads SQTIHQWPATLVQPVGSPLSLECTVEGTSNPNLYWYRQAAGRGLQLLFYSVGIGQISSEVPQNLSASRPQDRQFILSSKKLLLSDSGFYLCAWSVQAATSLTRRYEQYFGPGTRLTVT.

This rearrangement joins TRBV5-1 to TRBJ1-2; D ambiguous. The CDR3 consists of 15 residues. V was cut by 2 bases and J by 8 bases, with 19 bases left in between. Germline-derived CDR1 and CDR2 are SGHRS and YFSETQ. In nucleotides, the CDR3 is TGCGCCAGCAGCTTAATTCTGTCATCGCCCCAAGGCTACACCTTC. Amino acid sequence: CASSLILSSPQGYTF.

This chain connects TRBV10-3 to TRBJ2-5; 8 bases are a match to TRBD1. Trimming at V came to 4 bases and at J to 13 bases, leaving 11 bases not matched to a gene. This CDR3 is built from 13 residues. Germline V gene sequence: CDR1 ENHRY, CDR2 SYGVKD. The CDR3 DNA sequence: TGTGCCATCAGTGCCGGCTTAGGACAGGGAGGGTACTTC. Its protein is CAISAGLGQGGYF.

This chain connects TRBV15 to TRBJ2-2; 9 bases fit TRBD1. Trimming removed 9 bases from V and 3 bases from J; junction bases left unmatched: 8. Germline CDR1 LNHNV, CDR2 YYDKDF (reference sequence). The CDR3 loop spans 15 amino acids. This CDR3 is CATNPGQGHTGELFF. CDR3 bases: TGTGCCACTAATCCGGGACAGGGTCACACCGGGGAGCTGTTTTTT.

This clone showed up just a few times. This chain links TRBV7-2 with TRBJ2-7; TRBD1 agrees at 7 bases. The V and J ends lost 6 bases and 0 bases, in that order; junction bases with no gene match: 5. From germline, CDR1 is SGHTA and CDR2 FQGNSA. The CDR3 sequence is 14 residues long. CDR3 bases: TGTGCCAGCAGGAAGGGACAGTTCTCCTACGAGCAGTACTTC. It specifies CASRKGQFSYEQYF.

The chain carries TRBV29-1 and TRBJ1-1, with D tentatively TRBD1 (6 bases). The CDR3 contains 15 residues. CDR1 and CDR2 (germline): SQVTM, ANQGSEA. Trimming pared 4 bases from V and 8 bases from J, leaving 23 bases between. The CDR3 bases are TGCAGCGTTGTAGGGGGATCGGTCCAGGCCCGAGAAGCTTTCTTT. This gives the protein CSVVGGSVQAREAFF.

The chain employs TRBV6-1 and TRBJ1-5; D remains unclear. The CDR3 has 13 amino acids. V was cut by 3 bases and J by 7 bases, with 10 bases left in between. Looked up from germline, CDR1 is MNHNS and CDR2 is SASEGT. Here the CDR3 DNA reads TGTGCCAGCAGTGACGGAGGTCAACAGCCCCAGCATTTT. Encoded protein: CASSDGGQQPQHF.

V gene TRBV7-9 combines with J gene TRBJ2-7; TRBD1 matches at 9 bases. The J segment lost 0 bases and the V segment lost 5 bases, leaving 5 bases of the junction unmatched. The CDR3 spans 15 residues. Germline CDR1 reads SEHNR; CDR2 reads FQNEAQ (reference sequence). CDR3 nucleotide sequence: TGTGCCAGCAGCGCCCCGGGACAGGGCTCCTACGAGCAGTACTTC. It yields the protein CASSAPGQGSYEQYF.

Only a few counts were recorded for this clone. This CDR3 is CASSRTAYGYTF. The CDR3 nucleotides read TGTGCCAGCAGCCGTACGGCCTATGGCTACACCTTC. The chain is built from TRBV7-9 and TRBJ1-2; unclear D gene. CDR3 length equals 12 residues. Germline-derived CDR1 and CDR2 are SEHNR and FQNEAQ (reference sequence). V was cut by 5 bases and J by 4 bases, with 8 bases left in between.

The chain links TRBV19 to TRBJ1-5; perhaps TRBD1 as D (5 bases). V lost 4 bases to trimming and J lost 5 bases, with 9 bases between them. CDR1 and CDR2 from the germline V gene are LNHDA and SQIVND (reference sequence). The CDR3 contains 13 residues. The CDR3 DNA sequence: TGTGCCAGTAGTAAGGCGGGGGATCAGCCCCAGCATTTT. It yields the protein CASSKAGDQPQHF.

This clone was observed a handful of times. The chain links TRBV7-8 to TRBJ1-2; the D is unclear. The CDR3 sequence is 13 residues long. Trimming left V 2 bases short and J 4 bases short, with 8 bases between. Germline assignment: CDR1 SGHVS and CDR2 FQNEAQ. The CDR3 sequence is CASSLRTSYGYTF. CDR3 DNA sequence: TGTGCCAGCAGCTTACGCACCAGCTATGGCTACACCTTC.